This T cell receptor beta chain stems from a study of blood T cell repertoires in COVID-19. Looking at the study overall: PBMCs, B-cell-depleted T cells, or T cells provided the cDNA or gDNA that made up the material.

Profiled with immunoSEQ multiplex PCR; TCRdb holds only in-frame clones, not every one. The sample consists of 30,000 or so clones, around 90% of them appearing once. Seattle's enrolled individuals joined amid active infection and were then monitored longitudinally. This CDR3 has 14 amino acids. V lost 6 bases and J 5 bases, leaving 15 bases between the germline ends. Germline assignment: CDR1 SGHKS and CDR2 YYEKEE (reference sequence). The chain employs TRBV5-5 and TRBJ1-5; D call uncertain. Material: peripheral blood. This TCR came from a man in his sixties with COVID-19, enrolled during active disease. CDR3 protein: CASTGSGVDQPQHF. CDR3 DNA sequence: TGTGCCAGCACTGGGTCCGGGGTGGATCAGCCCCAGCATTTT.